A selection of T cell receptor beta chains follows, all from one sample in a study of radiotherapy plus CTLA-4 blockade in lung cancer. Data came from immunoSEQ multiplex PCR; TCRdb stores just in-frame clones and leaves some out. This table has 70,000 to 95,000 clones, around nine tenths appearing once. Sequencing used peripheral blood, obtained from a patient treated with radiotherapy plus ipilimumab. These receptor sequences come from a human donor with non-small cell lung cancer that progressed on radiotherapy plus ipilimumab. Each CDR3 is given with its conserved first and last residue. A D gene is named only where the DNA matches it firmly. Some rows have no size entry. The others give once, few or many, or a class for an expanded clone.

>TRBJ2-1|.|TRBV7-3|.
CASSLTGLAASYNEQFF
TGTGCCAGCAGCTTAACAGGTCTAGCAGCCTCCTACAATGAGCAGTTCTTC
>TRBJ1-5|.|TRBV4-2|.
CASSQGTPGSGQPQHF
TGTGCCAGCAGCCAAGGGACACCAGGGTCGGGGCAGCCCCAGCATTTT
>TRBJ2-1|TRBD2|TRBV5-1|.
CASSFTSGRAGYNEQFF
TGCGCCAGCAGCTTTACTAGCGGGAGGGCGGGCTACAATGAGCAGTTCTTC
>TRBJ2-3|.|TRBV29-1|.
CSVEMGAPTDTQYF
TGCAGCGTTGAAATGGGGGCCCCCACAGATACGCAGTATTTT
>TRBJ2-5|TRBD2|TRBV5-1|once
CASSPGTSLETQYF
TGCGCCAGCAGCCCTGGGACTAGCCTGGAGACCCAGTACTTC
>TRBJ2-2|.|TRBV9|.
CASTGGWIEPDTGELFF
TGTGCCAGCACCGGCGGGTGGATAGAACCGGACACCGGGGAGCTGTTTTTT
>TRBJ1-3|.|TRBV5-5|.
CASSSRTAYSGNTIYF
TGTGCCAGCAGCTCCCGGACGGCCTACTCTGGAAACACCATATATTTT
>TRBJ2-3|.|TRBV6-1|.
CASSEYDKTDTQYF
TGTGCCAGCAGTGAATATGACAAAACAGATACGCAGTATTTT
>TRBJ1-5|.|TRBV27|.
CASSLQSRGNQPQHF
TGTGCCAGCAGTTTACAGTCCAGGGGCAATCAGCCCCAGCATTTT
>TRBJ2-6|TRBD1|TRBV5-1|.
CASSPGTGGVGSGANVLTF
TGCGCCAGCAGCCCGGGGACAGGGGGCGTAGGGTCTGGGGCCAACGTCCTGACTTTC
>TRBJ2-7|.|TRBV5-1|.
CASSLGEVSYEQYF
TGCGCCAGCAGCTTAGGCGAGGTCTCCTACGAGCAGTACTTC
>TRBJ1-2|.|TRBV5-4|.
CASSLSAEVYGYTF
TGTGCCAGCAGCTTAAGCGCGGAGGTCTATGGCTACACCTTC
>TRBJ1-4|.|TRBV5-6|.
CASSGLNEKLFF
TGTGCCAGCAGTGGGCTTAATGAAAAACTGTTTTTT
>TRBJ1-1|.|TRBV21-1|.
CASSGPPGGTAKAFF
TGTGCCAGCAGCGGACCCCCCGGGGGGACAGCGAAAGCTTTCTTT
>TRBJ2-7|TRBD2|TRBV7-8|.
CASSVHSSGTNSYEQYF
TGTGCCAGCAGCGTCCACTCTAGCGGGACCAACTCCTACGAGCAGTACTTC
>TRBJ2-6|.|TRBV7-3|few
CASSPSGANVLTF
TGTGCCAGCAGCCCGTCTGGGGCCAACGTCCTGACTTTC
>TRBJ1-5|TRBD1|TRBV6-6|.
CASSSPTGGSNQPQHF
TGTGCCAGCAGTTCCCCCACAGGGGGCTCGAATCAGCCCCAGCATTTT
>TRBJ1-1|.|TRBV12-5|.
CASGYDLTGTEAFF
TGTGCTAGTGGCTATGACCTAACAGGGACTGAAGCTTTCTTT
>TRBJ2-3|.|TRBV5-4|.
CASSPSGYPDTQYF
TGTGCCAGCAGCCCAAGCGGCTACCCAGATACGCAGTATTTT
>TRBJ1-3|.|TRBV19|.
CASRGGGSGNTIYF
TGTGCCAGTAGAGGAGGGGGATCCGGAAACACCATATATTTT
>TRBJ2-7|.|TRBV4-3|.
CASSPHGTADYEQYF
TGCGCCAGCAGCCCCCACGGGACTGCGGACTACGAGCAGTACTTC
>TRBJ2-1|.|TRBV18|.
CASSPGADNNEQFF
TGTGCCAGCTCCCCCGGGGCAGATAACAATGAGCAGTTCTTC
>TRBJ1-2|TRBD1|TRBV7-2|.
CASSYRQGSSYGYTF
TGTGCCAGCAGCTACCGACAGGGTTCTTCCTATGGCTACACCTTC
>TRBJ1-5|.|TRBV19|.
CASSTGTEYNQPQHF
TGTGCCAGTAGTACCGGGACGGAGTACAATCAGCCCCAGCATTTT
>TRBJ2-2|.|TRBV9|.
CASSVARGGQGIWELFF
TGTGCCAGCAGCGTAGCTCGGGGAGGGCAGGGGATCTGGGAGCTGTTTTTT
>TRBJ2-7|.|TRBV2|few
CASSESGTYYEQYF
TGTGCCAGCAGTGAGTCAGGGACATACTACGAGCAGTACTTC
>TRBJ1-6|.|TRBV19|.
CASSSGTDNSPLHF
TGTGCCAGTAGTTCCGGGACGGATAATTCACCCCTCCACTTT
>TRBJ2-2|.|TRBV4-3|.
CASSRDRGVTGELFF
TGCGCCAGCAGCCGCGATAGGGGGGTCACCGGGGAGCTGTTTTTT
>TRBJ1-5|.|TRBV6-5|.
CASRGQGGNQPQHF
TGTGCCAGTCGGGGGCAGGGAGGCAATCAGCCCCAGCATTTT
>TRBJ1-5|TRBD1|TRBV18|few
CASSPRGTGVNQPQHF
TGTGCCAGCTCACCCCGGGGGACAGGAGTCAATCAGCCCCAGCATTTT
>TRBJ2-7|TRBD2|TRBV7-8|.
CASSLLAGTPISYEQYF
TGTGCCAGCAGTCTCCTAGCGGGAACCCCGATTAGCTACGAGCAGTACTTC
>TRBJ1-6|TRBD1|TRBV7-9|.
CASSLTGTANSPLHF
TGTGCCAGCAGCTTAACCGGGACAGCTAATTCACCCCTCCACTTT
>TRBJ2-1|TRBD1|TRBV7-9|once
CASSYRGDEQFF
TGTGCCAGCAGTTACAGGGGTGATGAGCAGTTCTTC
>TRBJ2-7|.|TRBV7-6|.
CASSLPTSSEQYF
TGTGCCAGCAGCCTCCCGACTAGTTCCGAGCAGTACTTC
>TRBJ1-3|.|TRBV19|.
CASSIGNSGNTIYF
TGTGCCAGTAGTATAGGGAACTCTGGAAACACCATATATTTT
>TRBJ2-7|.|TRBV15|.
CATSRDFYEQYF
TGTGCCACCAGCAGAGATTTTTACGAGCAGTACTTC
>TRBJ2-3|TRBD2|TRBV7-3|.
CASSPKGAPGGAGTQYF
TGTGCCAGCAGCCCTAAAGGGGCCCCCGGGGGGGCGGGTACGCAGTATTTT
>TRBJ1-5|.|TRBV2|.
CASRSGTSNQPQHF
TGTGCCAGCAGGTCCGGGACCAGCAATCAGCCCCAGCATTTT
>TRBJ1-4|.|TRBV5-8|.
CASSFGSGTAPNEKLFF
TGTGCCAGCAGCTTCGGGTCAGGAACTGCTCCTAATGAAAAACTGTTTTTT
>TRBJ1-2|TRBD1|TRBV5-1|.
CASSLAGVGTGDGYTF
TGCGCCAGCAGCTTGGCCGGAGTAGGGACAGGGGATGGCTACACCTTC
>TRBJ1-1|TRBD1|TRBV5-8|.
CASSLDRGYEAFF
TGTGCCAGCAGCTTGGACAGGGGATATGAAGCTTTCTTT
>TRBJ1-6|.|TRBV4-2|.
CASSQDGARRGSPLHF
TGTGCCAGCAGCCAAGATGGGGCCCGACGGGGTTCACCCCTCCACTTT
>TRBJ2-7|.|TRBV6-6|.
CASSHPGGGEQYF
TGTGCCAGCAGCCACCCCGGGGGAGGCGAGCAGTACTTC
>TRBJ2-5|TRBD2|TRBV6-1|.
CASRPTGGAGETQYF
TGTGCCAGCAGACCAACGGGGGGGGCCGGCGAGACCCAGTACTTC
>TRBJ2-3|.|TRBV7-3|once
CASSLPGDTQYF
TGTGCCAGCAGCTTACCGGGAGATACGCAGTATTTT
>TRBJ1-1|.|TRBV15|.
CATSRDVGGGEAFF
TGTGCCACCAGCAGAGATGTCGGAGGAGGTGAAGCTTTCTTT
>TRBJ2-5|TRBD2|TRBV5-6|.
CASSLVAGGPQYF
TGTGCCAGCAGCTTGGTGGCGGGGGGCCCTCAGTACTTC
>TRBJ2-1|TRBD1|TRBV7-2|once
CASSPDRGSYNEQFF
TGTGCCAGCAGCCCGGACAGGGGCTCCTACAATGAGCAGTTCTTC
>TRBJ2-7|TRBD2|TRBV6-5|.
CASSYSTGRVYEQYF
TGTGCCAGCAGTTACTCGACCGGGAGGGTCTACGAGCAGTACTTC
>TRBJ2-1|.|TRBV4-3|once
CASSQDGGLLFF
TGCGCCAGCAGCCAAGACGGGGGGCTTCTGTTCTTC
>TRBJ2-3|TRBD2|TRBV7-2|.
CASSPGGPGTDTQYF
TGTGCCAGCAGCCCGGGGGGGCCTGGAACAGATACGCAGTATTTT
>TRBJ2-3|TRBD1|TRBV7-2|.
CASSLPLGQGRSTDTQYF
TGTGCCAGCAGCTTACCACTCGGACAGGGCCGAAGCACAGATACGCAGTATTTT
>TRBJ2-2|TRBD2|TRBV2|.
CASSVGGYTGELFF
TGTGCCAGCAGTGTCGGGGGGTACACCGGGGAGCTGTTTTTT
>TRBJ1-2|.|TRBV5-6|.
CASSSDRAAYGYTF
TGTGCCAGCAGCTCGGACAGAGCGGCCTATGGCTACACCTTC
>TRBJ2-3|.|TRBV6-4|.
CASSDSMAGPQYF
TGTGCCAGCAGTGACTCGATGGCGGGCCCGCAGTATTTT
>TRBJ2-3|.|TRBV11-2|.
CASSSSSGSTDTQYF
TGTGCCAGCAGCTCAAGCTCAGGAAGCACAGATACGCAGTATTTT
>TRBJ2-7|TRBD2|TRBV9|.
CASSISGRGHYEQYF
TGTGCCAGCAGCATAAGCGGGAGGGGCCACTACGAGCAGTACTTC
>TRBJ1-1|TRBD1|TRBV28|.
CASSLGTGANEAFF
TGTGCCAGCAGCCTCGGGACAGGGGCCAATGAAGCTTTCTTT
>TRBJ1-5|.|TRBV19|.
CASRPGQNSNQPQHF
TGTGCCAGTAGGCCCGGACAGAATAGCAATCAGCCCCAGCATTTT
>TRBJ2-5|.|TRBV9|.
CASSAHRGDSETQYF
TGTGCCAGCAGCGCCCACCGCGGAGACAGTGAGACCCAGTACTTC